The source of this TCR beta chain is a study of T cell responses to AZD1222 COVID-19 vaccine. Study findings and constraints: The study found vaccine-associated CD4 TCRs spanning spike, dominant at 160-218 and 743-854.

The table came from immunoSEQ multiplex PCR; TCRdb's copy has only in-frame clones and leaves some out. Counted here are some 130,000 clones, approximately 90% occurring once; the ten biggest clones make up 2.8%. Regarding this clone: The target antigen is unknown.

This CDR3 has 14 residues. CDR1 and CDR2 from the germline V gene are LGHNA and YNFKEQ. The ends lost 4 bases at V and 5 bases at J; junction bases unmatched: 5. The receptor was isolated from an adult in good health. The material sequenced was peripheral blood, taken on day 0 of AZD1222 vaccination. V gene TRBV4-2 combines with J gene TRBJ1-1; TRBD1 agrees at 9 bases. CDR3: CASSPGQGPTEAFF. As DNA, the CDR3 is TGTGCCAGCAGCCCGGGACAGGGCCCAACTGAAGCTTTCTTT.